This is a list of T cell receptor beta chains from one sample in a study of blood T cell repertoires in COVID-19. The assay was immunoSEQ multiplex PCR, and TCRdb's table has in-frame clones only and misses some. The profile shows more than 300,000 clones, 90% of them singletons. The sample comprised PBMCs or T cells enriched from blood (not recorded which). The receptors stem from a woman in her 30s who had been exposed to COVID-19. The CDR3 runs from the conserved cysteine through the conserved F or W. D genes are given only for firm matches. Clone size is shown for a subset of rows, as once, few, many or a class of expanded clone.

size: -
V: TRBV5-1
D: -
J: TRBJ1-1
CDR3: CASSFPGRVNTEAFF
DNA: TGCGCCAGCAGCTTCCCTGGGAGGGTGAACACTGAAGCTTTCTTT

size: -
V: TRBV23-1
D: TRBD1
J: TRBJ1-2
CDR3: CASSLETGHGYTF
DNA: TGCGCCAGCAGTCTAGAGACAGGGCATGGCTACACCTTC

size: -
V: TRBV11-3
D: -
J: TRBJ1-1
CDR3: CASSLDWGAEAFF
DNA: TGTGCCAGCAGCTTAGATTGGGGGGCTGAAGCTTTCTTT

size: -
V: TRBV28
D: -
J: TRBJ2-7
CDR3: CASSFARGPYEQYF
DNA: TGTGCCAGCAGTTTTGCGCGGGGCCCCTACGAGCAGTACTTC

size: -
V: TRBV5-1
D: TRBD1
J: TRBJ2-3
CDR3: CASSLDRVADTQYF
DNA: TGCGCCAGCAGCCTCGACAGGGTAGCAGATACGCAGTATTTT

size: -
V: TRBV30
D: -
J: TRBJ1-1
CDR3: CAWRWSRGMNTEAFF
DNA: TGTGCCTGGAGGTGGTCCCGGGGGATGAACACTGAAGCTTTCTTT

size: -
V: TRBV4-1
D: -
J: TRBJ2-3
CDR3: CASSLAADTQYF
DNA: TGCGCCAGCAGCCTAGCCGCAGATACGCAGTATTTT

size: -
V: TRBV5-4
D: -
J: TRBJ1-1
CDR3: CASSFGHSYTEAFF
DNA: TGTGCCAGCAGCTTTGGTCACAGCTATACTGAAGCTTTCTTT

size: -
V: TRBV7-2
D: TRBD1
J: TRBJ1-1
CDR3: CASSLEDLDRGDTEAFF
DNA: TGTGCCAGCAGCTTAGAGGATTTGGACAGGGGGGACACTGAAGCTTTCTTT

size: -
V: TRBV10-1
D: TRBD2
J: TRBJ2-3
CDR3: CASSSSGGATDTQYF
DNA: TGCGCCAGCAGTTCTAGCGGGGGGGCCACAGATACGCAGTATTTT

size: -
V: TRBV4-1
D: -
J: TRBJ2-1
CDR3: CASSQDRTMIYNEQFF
DNA: TGCGCCAGCAGCCAAGACAGGACAATGATTTACAATGAGCAGTTCTTC

size: -
V: TRBV5-4
D: TRBD2
J: TRBJ2-5
CDR3: CASSPGLAGGPEETQYF
DNA: TGTGCCAGCAGCCCCGGACTAGCGGGGGGGCCGGAAGAGACCCAGTACTTC

size: -
V: TRBV5-1
D: -
J: TRBJ1-1
CDR3: CASSLIGRDTEAFF
DNA: TGCGCCAGCAGCTTGATAGGGAGGGACACTGAAGCTTTCTTT

size: -
V: TRBV7-2
D: -
J: TRBJ2-2
CDR3: CASSLIGAGELFF
DNA: TGTGCCAGCAGCTTAATCGGGGCCGGGGAGCTGTTTTTT

size: -
V: TRBV4-3
D: TRBD2
J: TRBJ2-1
CDR3: CASSQGKGLADEQFF
DNA: TGCGCCAGCAGCCAAGGCAAGGGACTAGCAGATGAGCAGTTCTTC

size: -
V: TRBV6-4
D: -
J: TRBJ1-5
CDR3: CASSDSAGGNQPQHF
DNA: TGTGCCAGCAGTGACTCGGCAGGTGGCAATCAGCCCCAGCATTTT

size: once
V: TRBV7-3
D: TRBD2
J: TRBJ2-2
CDR3: CASSLTAGSNTGELFF
DNA: TGTGCCAGCAGCTTAACAGCGGGGTCTAACACCGGGGAGCTGTTTTTT

size: -
V: TRBV5-4
D: -
J: TRBJ1-1
CDR3: CASSWGGGGGTEAFF
DNA: TGTGCCAGCAGCTGGGGAGGGGGAGGTGGAACTGAAGCTTTCTTT

size: -
V: TRBV7-2
D: -
J: TRBJ1-1
CDR3: CASSFRGSQTAFF
DNA: TGTGCCAGCAGCTTCCGGGGGAGTCAAACGGCTTTCTTT

size: -
V: TRBV20-1
D: -
J: TRBJ2-3
CDR3: CSASGVSTDTQYF
DNA: TGCAGTGCTAGTGGCGTGAGCACAGATACGCAGTATTTT

size: -
V: TRBV29-1
D: -
J: TRBJ1-2
CDR3: CSVASDRINYGYTF
DNA: TGCAGCGTCGCATCGGACAGAATTAACTATGGCTACACCTTC

size: -
V: TRBV5-1
D: -
J: TRBJ2-7
CDR3: CASSLDHFPQGRGTYEQYF
DNA: TGCGCCAGCAGCTTGGACCATTTTCCACAAGGCAGAGGGACCTACGAGCAGTACTTC

size: -
V: TRBV13
D: -
J: TRBJ2-7
CDR3: CASSLGAGERIWF
DNA: TGTGCCAGCAGCTTAGGGGCAGGGGAAAGGATTTGGTTC

size: -
V: TRBV2
D: TRBD2
J: TRBJ2-7
CDR3: CASSPTSGPTYEQYF
DNA: TGTGCCAGCAGTCCCACTAGCGGCCCGACCTACGAGCAGTACTTC

size: -
V: TRBV15
D: -
J: TRBJ2-1
CDR3: CATSSIRRSSYNEQFF
DNA: TGTGCCACCAGCAGCATCCGGCGGAGCTCCTACAATGAGCAGTTCTTC

size: -
V: TRBV5-6
D: -
J: TRBJ2-5
CDR3: CASSPEWVSQETQYF
DNA: TGTGCCAGCAGCCCGGAGTGGGTCAGCCAAGAGACCCAGTACTTC

size: -
V: TRBV18
D: -
J: TRBJ2-5
CDR3: CASSPEVQETQYF
DNA: TGTGCCAGCTCCCCCGAGGTCCAAGAGACCCAGTACTTC

size: once
V: TRBV29-1
D: -
J: TRBJ1-1
CDR3: CSVEGGDLETEAFF
DNA: TGCAGCGTTGAAGGGGGGGATCTCGAGACTGAAGCTTTCTTT

size: -
V: TRBV7-8
D: -
J: TRBJ2-7
CDR3: CASSLSTESYEQYF
DNA: TGTGCCAGCAGCTTAAGTACAGAGTCCTACGAGCAGTACTTC

size: -
V: TRBV15
D: TRBD1
J: TRBJ2-5
CDR3: CATSRGPGQYQETQYF
DNA: TGTGCCACCAGCAGAGGGCCGGGACAGTACCAAGAGACCCAGTACTTC

size: -
V: TRBV20-1
D: -
J: TRBJ2-1
CDR3: CSASGAPEQFF
DNA: TGCAGTGCTAGTGGGGCACCAGAGCAGTTCTTC

size: -
V: TRBV7-3
D: -
J: TRBJ2-1
CDR3: CASSLTGPQGGDEQFF
DNA: TGTGCCAGCAGCCTCACAGGGCCCCAAGGTGGCGATGAGCAGTTCTTC

size: -
V: TRBV7-2
D: TRBD2
J: TRBJ2-5
CDR3: CASSLVASGGLGTQYF
DNA: TGTGCCAGCAGCTTAGTGGCTAGCGGGGGGTTGGGGACCCAGTACTTC

size: -
V: TRBV5-5
D: TRBD1
J: TRBJ1-6
CDR3: CASSLGTGPVNSPLHF
DNA: TGTGCCAGCAGCTTGGGGACAGGGCCTGTCAATTCACCCCTCCACTTT

size: -
V: TRBV6-5
D: TRBD1
J: TRBJ1-2
CDR3: CASRTGQANYGYTF
DNA: TGTGCCAGCAGGACAGGGCAAGCTAACTATGGCTACACCTTC

size: -
V: TRBV7-9
D: -
J: TRBJ2-1
CDR3: CASSFSRQGEQFF
DNA: TGTGCCAGCAGCTTTTCCCGGCAGGGTGAGCAGTTCTTC

size: once
V: TRBV7-2
D: TRBD1
J: TRBJ1-1
CDR3: CASSFRQGLITEAFF
DNA: TGTGCCAGCAGCTTTAGACAGGGATTAATCACTGAAGCTTTCTTT

size: -
V: TRBV3-1/TRBV3-2
D: -
J: TRBJ2-7
CDR3: CASSHFDRRTYEQYF
DNA: TGTGCCAGCAGCCATTTTGACAGGCGAACCTACGAGCAGTACTTC

size: -
V: TRBV7-6
D: -
J: TRBJ2-2
CDR3: CASSLNRQLNTGELFF
DNA: TGTGCCAGCAGCTTAAACAGGCAACTCAACACCGGGGAGCTGTTTTTT

size: -
V: TRBV7-9
D: -
J: TRBJ1-5
CDR3: CASSAPGTRQPQHF
DNA: TGTGCCAGCAGCGCTCCCGGGACACGACAGCCCCAGCATTTT

size: -
V: TRBV24-1
D: -
J: TRBJ2-1
CDR3: CATSRSRYEQFF
DNA: TGTGCCACCAGCCGGTCCAGGTATGAGCAGTTCTTC

size: -
V: TRBV12-5
D: -
J: TRBJ1-2
CDR3: CASGLVTGFQNYGYTF
DNA: TGTGCTAGTGGTTTGGTTACGGGATTTCAAAACTATGGCTACACCTTC

size: -
V: TRBV6-5
D: -
J: TRBJ1-1
CDR3: CASSYSRGIRAEAFF
DNA: TGTGCCAGCAGTTACTCGAGGGGGATAAGAGCTGAAGCTTTCTTT

size: -
V: TRBV28
D: TRBD1
J: TRBJ2-4
CDR3: CASSQPGQGLNIQYF
DNA: TGTGCCAGCAGTCAACCGGGACAGGGGTTAAACATTCAGTACTTC

size: -
V: TRBV9
D: TRBD1
J: TRBJ1-2
CDR3: CASSPDRGTWSTF
DNA: TGTGCCAGCAGCCCAGACAGGGGGACTTGGAGCACCTTC

size: -
V: TRBV10-3
D: -
J: TRBJ1-2
CDR3: CAISESGGANYGYTF
DNA: TGTGCCATCAGTGAGTCGGGGGGTGCTAACTATGGCTACACCTTC

size: -
V: TRBV7-8
D: -
J: TRBJ1-2
CDR3: CASSLVQGNYGYTF
DNA: TGTGCCAGCAGCTTAGTGCAGGGGAACTATGGCTACACCTTC

size: -
V: TRBV7-9
D: TRBD2
J: TRBJ2-3
CDR3: CASTRTSGELSTDTQYF
DNA: TGTGCCAGCACCAGGACTAGCGGGGAGCTCAGTACAGATACGCAGTATTTT

size: -
V: TRBV9
D: -
J: TRBJ1-1
CDR3: CASSVGTGLNTEAFF
DNA: TGTGCCAGCAGCGTAGGAACAGGTTTGAACACTGAAGCTTTCTTT

size: -
V: TRBV5-1
D: TRBD2
J: TRBJ2-5
CDR3: CASRGGGAETQYF
DNA: TGCGCCAGCAGAGGCGGGGGGGCGGAGACCCAGTACTTC

size: -
V: TRBV6-2/TRBV6-3
D: TRBD1
J: TRBJ2-7
CDR3: CASSYSAAEQGSKQYF
DNA: TGTGCCAGCAGTTACTCAGCAGCAGAACAGGGGAGTAAGCAGTACTTC